Detailed here is one TCR beta chain. Its antigen is not known. This CDR3 is built from 15 residues. In germline, CDR1 is SGHVS, CDR2 FQNEAQ. Trimming stripped 3 bases from V and 4 bases from J, with 12 bases between. The sample is drawn from a study of T cells in Graves' hyperthyroidism and ophthalmopathy. Overall study findings and caveats: In simple terms, a model built on 13 V-J features told ophthalmopathy apart from stable hyperthyroidism. Blood shared most expanded thyroid clonotypes above 0.001.

Orbital computed tomography, thyroid ultrasound, serum thyroxine and TRAb, and clinical symptoms together informed the diagnoses. Amplified TCR beta CDR3 regions came from RNA transcripts. The HTBI set primed first-round TCR CDR3 RT-PCR. From the multiplex PCR reads, TCRdb called clonotypes with MiXCR, one entry per CDR3 protein. Here the sample spans about 380,000 distinct CDR3 sequences, approximately 15% being singletons. This chain joins TRBV7-8 and TRBJ1-4; D is perhaps TRBD1 (5 bases). The sample comprised blood. This TCR was recovered from a woman aged 60 to 75 with Graves' hyperthyroidism. As DNA, the CDR3 is TGTGCCAGCAGCTTTAACACAGGCTTTAATGAAAAACTGTTTTTT. Amino acid sequence: CASSFNTGFNEKLFF.